This is a list of T cell receptor beta chains from one sample in a study of vaccination effects on CD4 cells after COVID-19. These receptors have no identified antigens. Clones were sequenced by immunoSEQ multiplex PCR, and TCRdb holds only the in-frame ones, with some missing. The sample consists of more than 9,000 clones, roughly 70% of them appearing once. The input for sequencing was CD4+ T cells from PBMCs cultured with SARS-CoV-2 spike peptides, taken after COVID-19 vaccination. The receptors stem from a human donor who received a COVID-19 vaccine. Both conserved end residues are part of each CDR3. A D gene is named only where the DNA matches it firmly. Clone size is shown for a subset of rows, as once, few, many or a class of expanded clone.

size	V	D	J	DNA	CDR3
.	TRBV19	.	TRBJ1-2	TGTGCCAGTAGTGGACAAATCCGTCCCGTTGATGGCTACACCTTC	CASSGQIRPVDGYTF
.	TRBV2	.	TRBJ1-1	TGTGCCAGCACCTACCTCACTGAAGCTTTCTTT	CASTYLTEAFF
large	TRBV5-1	TRBD2	TRBJ2-2	TGCGCCAGCAGCTTGGACCCTTCGGGGGGATTAAACACCGGGGAGCTGTTTTTT	CASSLDPSGGLNTGELFF
once	TRBV5-1	TRBD1	TRBJ1-2	TGCGCCAGCAGCTTCGAGCCGGGACAGGGGGCCGTTGGCTACACCTTC	CASSFEPGQGAVGYTF
.	TRBV2	.	TRBJ1-2	TGTGCCAGCAGTCTGACATCAAACTATGGCTACACCTTC	CASSLTSNYGYTF
.	TRBV4-3	TRBD1	TRBJ2-4	TGCGCCAGCAGCTACACAGGGGGTGGGAACATTCAGTACTTC	CASSYTGGGNIQYF
.	TRBV5-1	.	TRBJ1-2	TGCGCCAGCAGCTTGGACAGTTGGAGGGAATATGGCTACACCTTC	CASSLDSWREYGYTF
.	TRBV4-1	TRBD1	TRBJ2-4	TGCGCCAGCAGCCACAAGACAGGGGGCGGGCGGGAACAGTACTTC	CASSHKTGGGREQYF
.	TRBV7-2	.	TRBJ1-6	TGTGCCAGCAGCTTTTCGCTGGGGTCTTCAGGTTCACCCCTCCACTTT	CASSFSLGSSGSPLHF
.	TRBV18	TRBD2	TRBJ2-3	TGTGCCAGCTCACCACGTACTAGCGGCACAGATACGCAGTATTTT	CASSPRTSGTDTQYF
.	TRBV4-3	.	TRBJ1-1	TGCGCCAGCAGCCAAGATCCCCCGGGGAACACTGAAGCTTTCTTT	CASSQDPPGNTEAFF
once	TRBV11-2	.	TRBJ1-1	TGTGCCAGCAGCTTAGATGTGGCAGCGAACACTGAAGCTTTCTTT	CASSLDVAANTEAFF
.	TRBV9	TRBD1	TRBJ1-6	TGTGCCAGCAGCGTAGACAGGGGATCACCCCTCCACTTT	CASSVDRGSPLHF
few	TRBV2	.	TRBJ1-6	TGTGCCAGCAGTGTCGAGTGGACCGACAATTCACCCCTCCACTTT	CASSVEWTDNSPLHF
.	TRBV5-4	.	TRBJ1-2	TGTGCCAGCAGCTTGGGACAGTTCCCGGGAAGCTACACCTTC	CASSLGQFPGSYTF
few	TRBV18	.	TRBJ1-1	TGTGCCAGCTCACCAAGGTTCAGGGACCCTGAAGCTTTCTTT	CASSPRFRDPEAFF
.	TRBV12-3/TRBV12-4	.	TRBJ1-2	TGTGCCAGCAGCCCGGACCTAACGGGTGGCTACACCTTC	CASSPDLTGGYTF
once	TRBV5-1	TRBD1	TRBJ2-7	TGCGCCAGCAGCGGCCGGGACAGGGACGAGCAGTACTTC	CASSGRDRDEQYF
.	TRBV4-1	.	TRBJ2-7	TGCGCCAGCAGTCGAGACACCTACGAGCAGTACTTC	CASSRDTYEQYF
.	TRBV19	TRBD1	TRBJ2-6	TGTGCCAGTAGTACCTTCGACAGGGGGCGACTTGGGGCCAACGTCCTGACTTTC	CASSTFDRGRLGANVLTF
.	TRBV25-1	TRBD2	TRBJ2-3	TGTGCCAGCAGTCGGACTAGCGGGGCAGGGGATACGCAGTATTTT	CASSRTSGAGDTQYF
.	TRBV5-6	.	TRBJ2-3	TGTGCCAGCAGCTTTGGGGATACGCAGTATTTT	CASSFGDTQYF
.	TRBV9	TRBD1	TRBJ1-3	TGTGCCAGCAGTTCCACAGGGGCTGGAAACACCATATATTTT	CASSSTGAGNTIYF
.	TRBV20-1	.	TRBJ1-1	TGCAGTGCTAGGACCTACACTGAAGCTTTCTTT	CSARTYTEAFF
.	TRBV2	.	TRBJ1-4	TGTGCCAGCAGTACAGGGTTTCAAGGAAAACTGTTTTTT	CASSTGFQGKLFF
few	TRBV5-5	.	TRBJ1-1	TGTGCCAGCAGCTTGGAGCCTTACACTGAAGCTTTCTTT	CASSLEPYTEAFF
.	TRBV19	.	TRBJ1-1	TGTGCCAGTAGTATCGACCCCTTCGGGGGCACTGAAGCTTTCTTT	CASSIDPFGGTEAFF
.	TRBV3-1/TRBV3-2	TRBD1	TRBJ1-1	TGTGCCAGCAGCTCTCTACAGGGGAGCACTGAAGCTTTCTTT	CASSSLQGSTEAFF
.	TRBV19	.	TRBJ1-1	TGTGCCAGTAGGATCCAACAGGGAAGGAACACTGAAGCTTTCTTT	CASRIQQGRNTEAFF
once	TRBV5-8	TRBD1	TRBJ2-6	TGTGCCAGCAGCCCCGGGACAGGGACGTATAGAGGGGCCAACGTCCTGACTTTC	CASSPGTGTYRGANVLTF
.	TRBV3-1/TRBV3-2	TRBD2	TRBJ2-7	TGTGCCAGCAGCCAAGGGACTAGCGGGAGCTACGAGCAGTACTTC	CASSQGTSGSYEQYF
.	TRBV6-5	TRBD2	TRBJ2-1	TGTGCCAGCACCCTGACTAGCGGGGACCCGGGGTTCTTC	CASTLTSGDPGFF
.	TRBV12-3/TRBV12-4	.	TRBJ1-5	TGTGCCAGCAGTTTAGCAGGGAATCAGCCCCAGCATTTT	CASSLAGNQPQHF
medium-sized	TRBV4-2	.	TRBJ1-4	TGTGCCAGCAGCCTCTCTAATGAAAAACTGTTTTTT	CASSLSNEKLFF
.	TRBV6-6	.	TRBJ1-1	TGTGCCAGCAGTTACGGGAGCCCGACTGAAGCTTTCTTT	CASSYGSPTEAFF
.	TRBV7-9	.	TRBJ1-2	TGTGCCAGCAGCCTCCAGGGGGGCTACACCTTC	CASSLQGGYTF
.	TRBV2	.	TRBJ1-6	TGTGCCAGCAATCCCTATACGGGACAAAGTCTCCACTTT	CASNPYTGQSLHF
.	TRBV7-9	.	TRBJ2-2	TGTGCCAGCAGCTTAGAGGCAGTCAACACCGGGGAGCTGTTTTTT	CASSLEAVNTGELFF
few	TRBV2	.	TRBJ1-6	TGTGCCAGCAGGGGCTTGAATTCACCCCTCCACTTT	CASRGLNSPLHF
.	TRBV7-2	TRBD1	TRBJ1-3	TGTGCCAGCAGCCGGGACAGGAGCTCTGGAAACACCATATATTTT	CASSRDRSSGNTIYF
.	TRBV21-1	.	TRBJ2-3	TGTGCCAGCAGCAAAGCGGAGGGTTCGAGGTGCACAGATACGCAGTATTTT	CASSKAEGSRCTDTQYF
.	TRBV2	.	TRBJ1-5	TGTGCCAGCAGCCTGACCGAGGAGCCCCAGCATTTT	CASSLTEEPQHF
.	TRBV28	.	TRBJ1-1	TGTGCCAGCAGGGGGGACACTGAAGCTTTCTTT	CASRGDTEAFF
.	TRBV11-2	.	TRBJ1-1	TGTGCCAGCAGCTTAGGAGGAGTTGGGACTGAAGCTTTCTTT	CASSLGGVGTEAFF
.	TRBV3-1/TRBV3-2	.	TRBJ2-4	TGTGCCAGCAGCCAAGATAGGACCCTCCTAGCCAAAAACATTCAGTACTTC	CASSQDRTLLAKNIQYF
few	TRBV30	.	TRBJ2-7	TGTGCCTGGAGCCGGGACGGATCCTACGAGCAGTACTTC	CAWSRDGSYEQYF
few	TRBV21-1	.	TRBJ1-2	TGTGCCAGCAGCAGTCGCCATAACTATGGCTACACCTTC	CASSSRHNYGYTF
once	TRBV15	.	TRBJ2-3	TGTGCCACCAGCTATCCGGGCGGCCCTTTTGGTACGCAGTATTTT	CATSYPGGPFGTQYF
few	TRBV7-9	.	TRBJ1-1	TGTGCCAGCAGCTTAGCGGGTGGCAGTGAAGCTTTCTTT	CASSLAGGSEAFF
medium-sized	TRBV6-1	.	TRBJ1-2	TGTGCCAGCAGTGACAGGGACCTATCATACTATGGCTACACCTTC	CASSDRDLSYYGYTF
.	TRBV9	.	TRBJ1-6	TGTGCCAGCAGAGCCACCGGGACCGAGGATTCACCCCTCCACTTT	CASRATGTEDSPLHF
.	TRBV7-9	.	TRBJ2-7	TGTGCCAGCAGTTCAACCGGGACGGCCCCCTACGAGCAGTACTTC	CASSSTGTAPYEQYF
.	TRBV11-2	.	TRBJ1-4	TGTGCCAGCAGCTATTTGAGCGGATCCACTAATGAAAAACTGTTTTTT	CASSYLSGSTNEKLFF
.	TRBV4-2	TRBD1	TRBJ1-1	TGTGCCAGCAGCCAACCACAGGGGAATGATGTTTTCTTT	CASSQPQGNDVFF